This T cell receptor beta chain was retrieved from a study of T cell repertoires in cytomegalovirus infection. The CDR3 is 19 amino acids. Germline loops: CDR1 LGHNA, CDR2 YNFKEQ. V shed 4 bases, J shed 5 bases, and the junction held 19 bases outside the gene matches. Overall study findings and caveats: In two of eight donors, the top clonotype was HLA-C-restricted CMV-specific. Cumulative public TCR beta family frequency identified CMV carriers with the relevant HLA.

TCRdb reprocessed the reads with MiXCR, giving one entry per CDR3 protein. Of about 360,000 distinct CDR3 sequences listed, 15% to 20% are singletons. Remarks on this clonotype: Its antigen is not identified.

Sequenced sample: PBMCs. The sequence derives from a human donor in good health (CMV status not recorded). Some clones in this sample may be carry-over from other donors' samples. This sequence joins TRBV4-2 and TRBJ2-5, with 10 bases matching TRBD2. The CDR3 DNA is TGTGCCAGCAGCCGAAGCGGGTCGAGGACTAGCGGTATTGGGGAGACCCAGTACTTC. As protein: CASSRSGSRTSGIGETQYF.